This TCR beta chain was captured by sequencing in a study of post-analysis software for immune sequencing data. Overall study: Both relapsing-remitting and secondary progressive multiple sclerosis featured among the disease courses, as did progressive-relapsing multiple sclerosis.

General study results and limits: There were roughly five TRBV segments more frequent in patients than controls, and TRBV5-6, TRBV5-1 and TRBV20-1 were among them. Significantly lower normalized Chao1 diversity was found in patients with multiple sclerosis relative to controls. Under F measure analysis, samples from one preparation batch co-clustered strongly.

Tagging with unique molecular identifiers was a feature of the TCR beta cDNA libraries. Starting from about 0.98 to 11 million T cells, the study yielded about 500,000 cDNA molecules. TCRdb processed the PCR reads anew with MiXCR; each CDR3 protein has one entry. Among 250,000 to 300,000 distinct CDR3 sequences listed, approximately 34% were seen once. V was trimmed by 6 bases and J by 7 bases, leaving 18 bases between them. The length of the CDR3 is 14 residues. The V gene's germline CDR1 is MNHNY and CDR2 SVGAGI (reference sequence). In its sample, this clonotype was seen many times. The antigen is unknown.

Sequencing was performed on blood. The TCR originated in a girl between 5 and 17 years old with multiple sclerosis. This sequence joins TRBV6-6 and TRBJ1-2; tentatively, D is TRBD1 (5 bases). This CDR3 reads CASSPLSQAPGYTF. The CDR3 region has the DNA TGTGCCAGCAGCCCCTTATCACAGGCCCCTGGCTACACCTTC.